The clone carrying this T cell receptor (beta chain) was found once. The data were obtained in a study of cytomegalovirus exposure and HLA in healthy donors. PCR employed 60 Vbeta and 13 Jbeta primers. Libraries were prepared by immunoSEQ multiplex PCR; TCRdb keeps only in-frame clonotypes and omits some of them. The sample records roughly 89,000 clones, approximately 80% being singletons. This CDR3 is 13 amino acids long. The germline gives CDR1 MRHNA, CDR2 SNTAGT. J gave up 4 bases and V 5 bases, and 4 bases lay outside the gene matches. Sequencing was done on a sample of PBMCs. The rearrangement links TRBV6-4 to TRBJ1-2; 7 bases map to TRBD1. The clonotype was recovered from a man between 18 and 29 years old in good health and CMV-seronegative. CDR3 coding DNA: TGTGCCAGCAGTCCGACAGGGTCCTATGGCTACACCTTC. Translating gives CASSPTGSYGYTF.